This T cell receptor (beta chain) came from a study of human T cells and chemical hapten exposure. TCRdb processed the RACE reads anew with MiXCR; each CDR3 protein has one entry. The sample yields 50,000 to 70,000 distinct CDR3 sequences, about 6.5% seen once. V lost 7 bases and J lost 4; bases outside the gene matches: 8. In germline, CDR1 is SQVTM, CDR2 ANQGSEA. CDR3 length: 13 amino acids. The time point here: healthy volunteer bleed at 6 weeks. Someone pulled total RNA out of unfractionated whole blood. The table lists this clonotype with many counts. The sequence came from a female donor in good health. Some clones in this sample may be carry-over from other donors' samples. The chain recombines TRBV29-1 with TRBJ2-7; 9 nucleotides align to TRBD2. The sample consisted of whole blood. CDR3 amino acids: CSALAGLGYEQYF. The CDR3 DNA sequence: TGCAGCGCGCTAGCGGGACTCGGGTACGAGCAGTACTTC.